The source of this T cell receptor (beta chain) is a study of T cell repertoires in cytomegalovirus infection. Study information: CMV infection plus the matching HLA type was flagged by public TCR beta signatures.

Concerning this clonotype itself: The antigen is not known.

Study results and limitations: Cumulative public TCR beta family frequency identified carriers of CMV plus the relevant HLA. HLA-C-restricted CMV clonotypes gave the most frequent clonotype in two of eight donors.

The germline V gene has CDR1 MGHRA and CDR2 YSYEKL. The CDR3 has 18 residues. With 5 bases clipped from V and 1 base from J, the junction kept 10 bases outside the gene matches. TCRdb processed the reads anew with MiXCR; each CDR3 protein has one entry. The repertoire holds fewer than 550,000 distinct CDR3 sequences, roughly 12% seen once, with roughly 10% in the top ten. The V and J genes are TRBV4-1 and TRBJ2-3, with 12 bases fitting TRBD2. Source material: PBMCs. This clonotype was sampled from a human donor in good health (CMV status not recorded). Some clones in this sample may be carry-over from other donors' samples. CDR3 nucleotide sequence: TGCGCCAGCAGCTCCCACCTTGGACTAGCGGGGCGCACAGATACGCAGTATTTT. Its protein is CASSSHLGLAGRTDTQYF.